This is a list of T cell receptor beta chains from one sample in a study of blood T cell repertoires in COVID-19. Here immunoSEQ multiplex PCR was the method, and the copy in TCRdb shows in-frame clones only, minus some. The sample lists under 400,000 clones, around 90% occurring once. Sequencing used peripheral blood. The receptors were sampled from a woman between 25 and 40 years old with COVID-19, enrolled during active disease. Both conserved end residues are part of each CDR3. D genes are given only for firm matches. For some rows the clone size is stated as once, few or many, or as a class when expanded; others skip it.

TRBV5-8,-,TRBJ1-5,-,TGTGCCAGCAGCTTGAGGGGGGGAGGCAATCAGCCCCAGCATTTT,CASSLRGGGNQPQHF
TRBV5-1,once,TRBJ1-2,TRBD1,TGCGCCAGCAGCAATCCGGGACAGGGGGGCTATGGCTACACCTTC,CASSNPGQGGYGYTF
TRBV5-8,-,TRBJ1-5,-,TGTGCCAGCAGCCCTTCCCGGGGGAGAAGCAATCAGCCCCAGCATTTT,CASSPSRGRSNQPQHF
TRBV5-1,-,TRBJ1-1,TRBD1,TGCGCCAGCAGCTTCGGGACAGGGAGCACTGAAGCTTTCTTT,CASSFGTGSTEAFF
TRBV28,once,TRBJ2-7,TRBD1,TGTGCCAGCAGCTCCTCCGACAGGGATAAGCAGTACTTC,CASSSSDRDKQYF
TRBV11-2,-,TRBJ1-1,TRBD1,TGTGCCAGCAGCTTAGCAGGGGGCCACACTGAAGCTTTCTTT,CASSLAGGHTEAFF
TRBV30,-,TRBJ1-5,-,TGTGCCTGGAGTGTGTCAGGGAATAGCAATCAGCCCCAGCATTTT,CAWSVSGNSNQPQHF
TRBV7-9,once,TRBJ1-1,TRBD1,TGTGCCAGCAGCCCTCGACAGGGACTGGGGAACACTGAAGCTTTCTTT,CASSPRQGLGNTEAFF
TRBV5-1,few,TRBJ1-1,TRBD1,TGCGCCAGCTTCCCGGGACAGGGAAACACTGAAGCTTTCTTT,CASFPGQGNTEAFF
TRBV5-1,once,TRBJ1-4,TRBD1,TGCGCCAGCAGCTTGGGACAGGGGAAGGAAAAACTGTTTTTT,CASSLGQGKEKLFF
TRBV11-2,-,TRBJ1-5,-,TGTGCCAGCAGCTTAGATTGGGGGGGCAATCAGCCCCAGCATTTT,CASSLDWGGNQPQHF
TRBV6-5,once,TRBJ1-5,TRBD1,TGTGCCAGCAGAACGGACAGGGATCATCAGCCCCAGCATTTT,CASRTDRDHQPQHF
TRBV7-6,-,TRBJ2-5,TRBD2,TGTGCCAGCAGCTCTGGACTAGCGGGAGCTCAAGAGACCCAGTACTTC,CASSSGLAGAQETQYF
TRBV7-9,-,TRBJ2-7,TRBD1,TGTGCCAGCAGCTCTAGGACAGGGGGCTTCTACGAGCAGTACTTC,CASSSRTGGFYEQYF
TRBV4-2,-,TRBJ2-1,TRBD2,TGTGCCAGCAGCCAAGTTCCCGCGGGAGGCTCCTACAATGAGCAGTTCTTC,CASSQVPAGGSYNEQFF
TRBV19,-,TRBJ1-5,TRBD1,TGTGCCAGTAGTTGGGACAGGGGAGGGAATCAGCCCCAGCATTTT,CASSWDRGGNQPQHF
TRBV30,once,TRBJ1-1,-,TGTGCCTGGAGTCCGCCCCCCGGAGTCAACACTGAAGCTTTCTTT,CAWSPPPGVNTEAFF
TRBV11-2,-,TRBJ2-5,-,TGTGCCAGCAGCTTTAGCGACAAACAAGAGACCCAGTACTTC,CASSFSDKQETQYF
TRBV30,-,TRBJ1-5,TRBD1,TGTGCCTGGAGACCCGGGACAGGGCTTAGCAATCAGCCCCAGCATTTT,CAWRPGTGLSNQPQHF
TRBV10-2,-,TRBJ2-7,TRBD1,TGCGCCAGCAGACTACAGGGGGCGGGCTACGAGCAGTACTTC,CASRLQGAGYEQYF
TRBV3-1/TRBV3-2,-,TRBJ2-7,TRBD2,TGTGCCAGCAGCCAACGCGGGAGCTCCTACGAGCAGTACTTC,CASSQRGSSYEQYF
TRBV5-1,few,TRBJ1-1,-,TGCGCCAGCAGCTCGTATGAGATGAACACTGAAGCTTTCTTT,CASSSYEMNTEAFF
TRBV5-1,-,TRBJ2-7,-,TGCGCCAGCAGCTTGGGCGTCGACGAGCAGTACTTC,CASSLGVDEQYF
TRBV7-9,-,TRBJ2-7,-,TGTGCCAGCAGCTTAGTCTCAGGGGGGTCCAACTACGAGCAGTACTTC,CASSLVSGGSNYEQYF
TRBV5-4,-,TRBJ2-2,-,TGTGCCAGCAGCTTGATAGGAGGGACCGGGGAGCTGTTTTTT,CASSLIGGTGELFF
TRBV6-1,-,TRBJ1-1,-,TGTGCCAGCAGTGATAGGCAGACAAACACTGAAGCTTTCTTT,CASSDRQTNTEAFF
TRBV3-1/TRBV3-2,once,TRBJ1-2,TRBD1,TGTGCCAGCAGCCAAGTGAAGGGGGCAAGTTATGGCTACACCTTC,CASSQVKGASYGYTF
TRBV11-1,-,TRBJ2-5,TRBD1,TGTGCCAGCAGCCCCGACAGGGCCTCAGAGACCCAGTACTTC,CASSPDRASETQYF
TRBV6-5,-,TRBJ1-2,-,TGTGCCAGCAGTTACGGGGCGCAGTATGGCTACACCTTC,CASSYGAQYGYTF
TRBV15,-,TRBJ1-4,-,TGTGCCACCAGCGCGGGGAGCGGTAATCGTGAAAAACTGTTTTTT,CATSAGSGNREKLFF
TRBV5-6,-,TRBJ2-5,TRBD2,TGTGCCAGCAGCTTGGTTGGAAGCGGGAGGGCCGGAGAGACCCAGTACTTC,CASSLVGSGRAGETQYF
TRBV5-1,-,TRBJ1-1,-,TGCGCCAGCAGCAGGCCCGGGGAGGGGAAAGCTTTCTTT,CASSRPGEGKAFF
TRBV27,-,TRBJ1-5,TRBD1,TGTGCCAGCAGTCCCGGGACAGTCAATCAGCCCCAGCATTTT,CASSPGTVNQPQHF
TRBV19,few,TRBJ1-2,-,TGTGCCAGTTCACTCCCGGGTTTCTATGGCTACACCTTC,CASSLPGFYGYTF
TRBV5-5,-,TRBJ2-1,TRBD2,TGTGCCAGCTCTTGGGCGGGAGGGCCGGGGAATGAGCAGTTCTTC,CASSWAGGPGNEQFF
TRBV10-3,-,TRBJ1-2,TRBD1,TGTGCCATCAGTGAGCAGGGACAGGGATTAAATGGCTACACCTTC,CAISEQGQGLNGYTF
TRBV5-8,-,TRBJ1-4,-,TGTGCCAGCAGTCTATCGGCTAATGAAAAACTGTTTTTT,CASSLSANEKLFF
TRBV5-1,-,TRBJ2-1,TRBD2,TGCGCCAGCAGCCCAAGCGGAGCGGGGAATGAGCAGTTCTTC,CASSPSGAGNEQFF
TRBV6-2/TRBV6-3,-,TRBJ2-5,TRBD2,TGTGCCAGCAGTTATCCTCCGGGACTAGGGGGGACCCAGTACTTC,CASSYPPGLGGTQYF
TRBV7-8,-,TRBJ1-5,-,TGTGCCAGCAGCCCAGCCCTGGGAGGAAATGGCAATCAGCCCCAGCATTTT,CASSPALGGNGNQPQHF
TRBV6-1,-,TRBJ1-2,TRBD1,TGTGCCAGCAGTGACGGGACAGACTATGGCTACACCTTC,CASSDGTDYGYTF
TRBV14,once,TRBJ2-7,-,TGTGCCAGCAGCCTTTTGAACAGCTACGAGCAGTACTTC,CASSLLNSYEQYF
TRBV4-1,few,TRBJ1-5,TRBD1,TGCGCCAGCAGCCCTACAGGGGGCAATCAGCCCCAGCATTTT,CASSPTGGNQPQHF
TRBV29-1,once,TRBJ1-1,TRBD1,TGCAGCGTCGGTGGGGACAGGGGGCGCCGCACTGAAGCTTTCTTT,CSVGGDRGRRTEAFF
TRBV12-3/TRBV12-4,few,TRBJ2-3,TRBD1,TGTGCCAGCCTCTCCACAGGGGCAGATACGCAGTATTTT,CASLSTGADTQYF
TRBV7-8,-,TRBJ2-1,-,TGTGCCAGCAGTTTCACTATCAATGAGCAGTTCTTC,CASSFTINEQFF
TRBV25-1,-,TRBJ2-7,TRBD1,TGTGCCAGCAGTGCGACGACAGGGTTTGTGGACGAGCAGTACTTC,CASSATTGFVDEQYF
TRBV27,-,TRBJ2-3,TRBD1,TGTGCCAGCAGTACGCGGGACAGGGGAGGGTTTTTCGGGAATACGCAGTATTTT,CASSTRDRGGFFGNTQYF
TRBV9,-,TRBJ2-7,-,TGTGCCAGCAGCGCCACCGGGTCCTACGAGCAGTACTTC,CASSATGSYEQYF
TRBV6-2/TRBV6-3,many,TRBJ2-1,TRBD1,TGTGCCAGCAGTTACTCGACAGGGTACAATGAGCAGTTCTTC,CASSYSTGYNEQFF
TRBV5-8,once,TRBJ2-3,-,TGTGCCAGCAGGCCTAAGGGTAGGGGTCCCACAGATACGCAGTATTTT,CASRPKGRGPTDTQYF
TRBV27,-,TRBJ1-1,-,TGTGCCAGCAGTACTACAGGGACCATGAACACTGAAGCTTTCTTT,CASSTTGTMNTEAFF
TRBV5-4,few,TRBJ2-5,TRBD2,TGTGCCAGCAGCTCCTCCGGGGGGGAGACCCAGTACTTC,CASSSSGGETQYF
TRBV4-2,-,TRBJ2-1,TRBD1,TGTGCCAGCAGCCAAGATATTAGTGGGGACAGCACCTACAATGAGCAGTTCTTC,CASSQDISGDSTYNEQFF
TRBV28,-,TRBJ1-2,-,TGTGCCAGCAGTTTATCAGTACAGCCCAACACCTTC,CASSLSVQPNTF